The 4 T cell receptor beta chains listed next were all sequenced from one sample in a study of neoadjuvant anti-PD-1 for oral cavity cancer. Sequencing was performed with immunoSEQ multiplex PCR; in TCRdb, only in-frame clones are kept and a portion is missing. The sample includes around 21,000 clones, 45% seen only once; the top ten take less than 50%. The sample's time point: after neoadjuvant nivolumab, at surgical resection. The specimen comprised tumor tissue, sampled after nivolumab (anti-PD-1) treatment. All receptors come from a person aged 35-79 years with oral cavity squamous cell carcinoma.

Here the CDR3 reads CASSLGGDQSYGYTF. The CDR3, as DNA: TGTGCCAGCAGCCTCGGAGGGGACCAGAGTTATGGCTACACCTTC. The rearrangement uses TRBV7-9 and TRBJ1-2; TRBD1 is a possible D gene (5 bases). Trimming cost V 5 bases and J 5 bases, with 18 bases left between them. The CDR3 is 15 residues long. Germline CDR1 is SEHNR and CDR2 is FQNEAQ (reference sequence).

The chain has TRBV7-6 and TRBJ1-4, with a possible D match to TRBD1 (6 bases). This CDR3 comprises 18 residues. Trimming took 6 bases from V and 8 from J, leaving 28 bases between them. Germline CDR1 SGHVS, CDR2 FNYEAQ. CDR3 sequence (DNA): TGTGCCAGCAGTCCCCACCCCCCCCCAGGGACACGGGGAGAAAAACTGTTTTTT. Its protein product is CASSPHPPPGTRGEKLFF.

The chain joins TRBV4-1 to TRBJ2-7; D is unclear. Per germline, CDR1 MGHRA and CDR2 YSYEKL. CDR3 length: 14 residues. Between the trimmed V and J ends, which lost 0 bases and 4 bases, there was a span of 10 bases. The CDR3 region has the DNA TGCGCCAGCAGCCAAGAATTCCAGACTTACGAGCAGTACTTC. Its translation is CASSQEFQTYEQYF.

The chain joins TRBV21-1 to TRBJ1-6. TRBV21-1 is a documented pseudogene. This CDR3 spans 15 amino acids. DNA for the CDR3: TGTGCCAGCCAGGATTCAGGGACCCATAATTCACCCCTCCACTTT. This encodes CASQDSGTHNSPLHF.